The 10 T cell receptor beta chains listed next were all sequenced from one sample in a study of T cell changes during pregnancy in multiple sclerosis. Some clones are missing from TCRdb's copy, which holds only in-frame ones; the method was immunoSEQ multiplex PCR. Among 70,000 to 95,000 clones listed, about 89% were seen once. The sequencing used CD4+ T cells from peripheral blood mononuclear cells, collected in the second trimester of pregnancy. These receptors were taken from a female donor with multiple sclerosis, enrolled in a pregnancy study.

V and J are TRBV5-1 and TRBJ1-1; weak D call: TRBD1 (6 bases). CDR1 and CDR2 (germline): SGHRS, YFSETQ. The CDR3 covers 15 residues. V shed 3 bases and J shed 0 bases, with 12 bases lying between them. The DNA for the CDR3 is TGCGCCAGCAGCTCGGACAGCCGCTTGAACACTGAAGCTTTCTTT. It encodes CASSSDSRLNTEAFF.

The chain couples TRBV5-6 to TRBJ1-1; D gene unclear. Trimming took off 0 bases at V and 8 bases at J, with 8 bases between the two ends. This CDR3 is 12 amino acids long. CDR1 is SGHDT, CDR2 YYEEEE, per germline. This chain's CDR3 is CASSLVGGEAFF. The CDR3 bases are TGTGCCAGCAGCTTGGTGGGAGGCGAAGCTTTCTTT.

This clone was detected a few times. Here the CDR3 reads CASSAFHPGQVSGYTF. Here the CDR3 DNA reads TGCGCCAGCAGTGCTTTCCATCCGGGACAGGTATCTGGCTACACCTTC. This chain connects TRBV10-1 to TRBJ1-2; 8 bases are a match to TRBD1. CDR3 length: 16 residues. The germline gives CDR1 WNHNN, CDR2 SYGVQD (reference sequence). The J segment lost 7 bases and the V segment lost 4 bases, leaving 14 bases of the junction unmatched.

V usage is TRBV7-6 and J usage is TRBJ2-5, with 8 bases aligning to TRBD1. The CDR3 extends over 15 amino acids. Germline CDR1 reads SGHVS; CDR2 reads FNYEAQ. The ends lost 4 bases at V and 2 bases at J; junction bases unmatched: 6. The CDR3 is CASSSPGTGQETQYF. DNA of the CDR3: TGTGCCAGCAGCTCCCCCGGGACAGGACAAGAGACCCAGTACTTC.

The chain is built from TRBV5-1 and TRBJ2-5; 14 bases fit TRBD2. V dropped 6 bases and J dropped 1; count of bases not matched to a gene: 14. CDR1 and CDR2 (germline): SGHRS, YFSETQ. The CDR3 covers 19 residues. CDR3 sequence: CASTLNGTSGSPSQETQYF. CDR3 bases: TGCGCCAGCACCCTAAACGGGACTAGCGGGAGTCCGTCCCAAGAGACCCAGTACTTC. The full variable domain, with the rest looked up from reference TRBV5-1 and TRBJ2-5, is KAGVTQTPRYLIKTRGQQVTLSCSPISGHRSVSWYQQTPGQGLQFLFEYFSETQRNKGNFPGRFSGRQFSNSRSEMNVSTLELGDSALYLCASTLNGTSGSPSQETQYFGPGTRLLVL.

The chain joins TRBV30 to TRBJ2-3; unclear D gene. V lost 4 bases to trimming and J lost 6 bases, with 8 bases between them. Germline values: CDR1 GTSNPN, CDR2 SVGIG (reference sequence). This CDR3 spans 11 amino acids. Written as DNA, the CDR3 is TGTGCCTGGACCCCCGCGGATACGCAGTATTTT. It is translated as CAWTPADTQYF.

The chain recombines TRBV7-9 with TRBJ2-7; 8 nucleotides line up with TRBD1. V dropped 4 bases and J dropped 2; count of bases not matched to a gene: 4. CDR1 is SEHNR and CDR2 is FQNEAQ in the germline V gene (reference sequence). The CDR3 is 14 residues long. For the CDR3, the DNA is TGTGCCAGCAGCTCGACACAGGGGGCCTACGAGCAGTACTTC. Translating gives CASSSTQGAYEQYF.

Only a few counts were recorded for this clone. The chain recombines TRBV30 with TRBJ2-4, with 8 positions matching TRBD2. This CDR3 region has 14 residues. V lost 1 base and J lost 9; bases outside the gene matches: 8. Per germline, CDR1 GTSNPN and CDR2 SVGIG (reference sequence). The CDR3 region has the DNA TGTGCCTGGAGTGGCCTAGCGGGTGGGGGCATTCAGTACTTC. Encoded protein: CAWSGLAGGGIQYF.

Note on this clone: The same CDR3 is also encoded by other DNA sequences in this sample. The V and J genes are TRBV18 and TRBJ2-7; weak D call: TRBD2 (5 bases). The CDR3 spans 12 residues. V lost 2 bases to trimming and J lost 7 bases, with 9 bases between them. Germline CDR1 is KGHSH and CDR2 is LQKENI. CDR3: CASSPTGWEQYF. The DNA of the CDR3 is TGTGCCAGCTCACCAACGGGGTGGGAGCAGTACTTC.

This clone was recorded many times. V and J are TRBV14 and TRBJ2-7, with D unresolved. The CDR3 runs 12 residues. With 0 bases removed from V and 3 bases from J, the gap between germline ends came to 3 bases. Germline V lookup: CDR1 SGHDN, CDR2 FVKESK. CDR3 amino acids: CASSQDLYEQYF. CDR3 coding DNA: TGTGCCAGCAGCCAAGACCTCTACGAGCAGTACTTC.